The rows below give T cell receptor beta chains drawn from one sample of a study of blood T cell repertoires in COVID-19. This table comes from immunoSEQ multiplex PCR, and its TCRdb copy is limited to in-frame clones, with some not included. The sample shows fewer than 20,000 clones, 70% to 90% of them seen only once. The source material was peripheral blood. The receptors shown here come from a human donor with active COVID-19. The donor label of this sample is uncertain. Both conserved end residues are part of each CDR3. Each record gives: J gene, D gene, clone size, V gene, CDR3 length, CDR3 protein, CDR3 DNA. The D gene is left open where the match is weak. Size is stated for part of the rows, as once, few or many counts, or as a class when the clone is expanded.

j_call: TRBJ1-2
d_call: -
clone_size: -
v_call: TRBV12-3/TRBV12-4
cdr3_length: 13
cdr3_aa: CASRPMEDYGYTF
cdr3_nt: TGTGCCAGCAGGCCGATGGAGGACTATGGCTACACCTTC

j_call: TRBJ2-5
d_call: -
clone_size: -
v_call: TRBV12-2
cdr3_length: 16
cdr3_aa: CASRLGRGAGTETQYF
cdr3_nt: TGTGCAAGTCGCTTAGGCCGAGGAGCGGGCACAGAGACCCAGTACTTC

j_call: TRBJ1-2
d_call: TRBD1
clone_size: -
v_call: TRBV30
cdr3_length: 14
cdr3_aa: CAWSVPGGAYGYTF
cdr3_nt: TGTGCCTGGAGTGTACCAGGGGGCGCCTATGGCTACACCTTC

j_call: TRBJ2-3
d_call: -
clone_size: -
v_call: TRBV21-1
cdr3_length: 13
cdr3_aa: CASSKVGPDTQYF
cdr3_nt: TGTGCCAGCAGCAAAGTGGGGCCGGATACGCAGTATTTT

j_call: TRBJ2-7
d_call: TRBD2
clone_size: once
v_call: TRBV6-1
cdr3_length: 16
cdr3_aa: CASSETVAGDPYEQYF
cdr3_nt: TGTGCCAGCAGTGAAACGGTAGCGGGAGACCCCTACGAGCAGTACTTC

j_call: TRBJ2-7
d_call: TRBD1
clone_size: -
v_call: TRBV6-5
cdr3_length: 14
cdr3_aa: CASSYSQGSYEQYF
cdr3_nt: TGTGCCAGCAGTTACTCACAGGGGTCCTACGAGCAGTACTTC

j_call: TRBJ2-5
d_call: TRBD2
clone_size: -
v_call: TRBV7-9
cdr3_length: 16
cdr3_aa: CASSLFASGGRETQYF
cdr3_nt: TGTGCCAGCAGCTTATTCGCTAGCGGGGGGAGAGAGACCCAGTACTTC

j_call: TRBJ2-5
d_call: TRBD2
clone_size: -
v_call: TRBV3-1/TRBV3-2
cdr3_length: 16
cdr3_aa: CASSLANRGGLETQYF
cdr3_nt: TGTGCCAGCAGCCTCGCTAACCGGGGGGGCCTGGAGACCCAGTACTTC

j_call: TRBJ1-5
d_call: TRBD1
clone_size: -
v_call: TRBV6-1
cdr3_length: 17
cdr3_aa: CASSDLDRASGNQPQHF
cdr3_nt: TGTGCCAGCAGTGACCTGGACAGGGCGAGTGGCAATCAGCCCCAGCATTTT

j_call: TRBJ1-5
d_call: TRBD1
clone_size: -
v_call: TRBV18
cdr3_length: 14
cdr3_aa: CASSTGTANQPQHF
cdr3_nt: TGTGCCAGCTCGACCGGGACAGCTAATCAGCCCCAGCATTTT

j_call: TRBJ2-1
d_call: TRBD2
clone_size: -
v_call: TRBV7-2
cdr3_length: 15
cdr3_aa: CASSPSAGGPGEQFF
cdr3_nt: TGTGCCAGCAGCCCCTCAGCGGGAGGGCCGGGTGAGCAGTTCTTC

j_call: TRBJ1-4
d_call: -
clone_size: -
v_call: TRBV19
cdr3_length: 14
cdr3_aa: CASSIRQVNEKLFF
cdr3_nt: TGTGCCAGTAGTATAAGACAAGTTAATGAAAAACTGTTTTTT

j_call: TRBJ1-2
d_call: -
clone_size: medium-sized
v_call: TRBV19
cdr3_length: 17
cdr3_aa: CASSPPGVLTGSMGYTF
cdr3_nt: TGTGCCAGTAGTCCTCCGGGTGTCCTAACCGGTTCTATGGGCTACACCTTC

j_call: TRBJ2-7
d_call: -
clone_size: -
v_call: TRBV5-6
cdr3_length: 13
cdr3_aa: CASSFGAGNEQYF
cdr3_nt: TGTGCCAGCAGCTTTGGGGCAGGGAACGAGCAGTACTTC

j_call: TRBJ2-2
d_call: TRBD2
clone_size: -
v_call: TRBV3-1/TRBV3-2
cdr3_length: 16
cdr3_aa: CASSRGTSGHTGELFF
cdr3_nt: TGTGCCAGCAGCCGAGGGACTAGCGGCCACACCGGGGAGCTGTTTTTT

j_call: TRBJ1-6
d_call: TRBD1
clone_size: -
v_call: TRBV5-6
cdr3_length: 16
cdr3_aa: CASSFGQGAVTAPLHF
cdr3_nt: TGTGCCAGCAGCTTCGGACAGGGGGCTGTTACGGCACCCCTCCACTTT

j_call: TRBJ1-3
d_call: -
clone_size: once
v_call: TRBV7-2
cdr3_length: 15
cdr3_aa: CASSLTVLSGNTIYF
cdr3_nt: TGTGCCAGCAGCCTCACAGTACTCTCTGGAAACACCATATATTTT